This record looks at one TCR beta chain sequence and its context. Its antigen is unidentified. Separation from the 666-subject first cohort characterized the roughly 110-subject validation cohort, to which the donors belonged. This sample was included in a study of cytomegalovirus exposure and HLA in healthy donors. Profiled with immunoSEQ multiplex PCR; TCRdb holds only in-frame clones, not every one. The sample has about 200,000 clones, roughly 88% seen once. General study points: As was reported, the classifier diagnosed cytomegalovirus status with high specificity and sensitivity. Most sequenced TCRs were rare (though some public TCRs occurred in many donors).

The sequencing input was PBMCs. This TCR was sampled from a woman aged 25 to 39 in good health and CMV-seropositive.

DNA of the CDR3: TGTGCCAGCAGTGTCCCCGGGATCCCCAATACCAAAGAGACCCAGTACTTC. Amino acid sequence: CASSVPGIPNTKETQYF. This chain connects TRBV2 to TRBJ2-5, with a possible D match to TRBD2 (5 bases). The length of the CDR3 is 17 residues. Germline V CDR1 and CDR2: SNHLY, FYNNEI. Trimming pared 4 bases from V and 3 bases from J, leaving 21 bases between.